This is a list of T cell receptor beta chains from one sample in a study of shared clonotypes between healthy human individuals. Sequencing used immunoSEQ multiplex PCR; TCRdb keeps in-frame clones, though not all of them. This sample yields about 2 million clones, of which about 95% are seen a single time; more than 0.9% belongs to the top ten. The specimen was naive CD8+ T cells sorted from blood. These receptors came from a man younger than 30 in good health. Each CDR3 is given with its conserved first and last residue. D genes are given only for firm matches. Clone size is stated in some rows and not others, as once, few, many or a class when expanded.

TRBJ2-7 | . | TRBV27 | TRBD1 | TGTGCCAGCAGTTTTACAGGGGAGTTTTACGAGCAGTACTTC | CASSFTGEFYEQYF
TRBJ1-1 | . | TRBV7-9 | . | TGTGCCAGCAGCTTAGCGCTGGCGGGGCCTTTGCCTGAAGCTTTCTTT | CASSLALAGPLPEAFF
TRBJ2-7 | once | TRBV7-8 | . | TGTGCCAGCAGCTTAGGGTTACAGGGCTCCTACGAGCAGTACTTC | CASSLGLQGSYEQYF
TRBJ2-3 | . | TRBV9 | . | TGTGCCAGCAACGAGGGGCTCCCCACAGATACGCAGTATTTT | CASNEGLPTDTQYF
TRBJ2-1 | once | TRBV5-1 | . | TGCGCCAGCAGCGGGGGCGGGATTGGTGAGCAGTTCTTC | CASSGGGIGEQFF
TRBJ1-2 | . | TRBV7-9 | TRBD1 | TGTGCCAGCAGCGAGACAGGGGGAGGCTATGGCTACACCTTC | CASSETGGGYGYTF
TRBJ2-2 | . | TRBV12-2 | . | TGTGCAAGTCGCTTAGGCGGGAACACCGGGGAGCTGTTTTTT | CASRLGGNTGELFF
TRBJ2-7 | . | TRBV4-1 | TRBD2 | TGCGCCAGCAGCCAAGCACTAGCGGGGGGGTCCTACGAGCAGTACTTC | CASSQALAGGSYEQYF
TRBJ2-2 | . | TRBV25-1 | . | TGTGCCAGCAAGGATGGAGGGGACAACACCGGGGAGCTGTTTTTT | CASKDGGDNTGELFF
TRBJ1-2 | . | TRBV21-1 | . | TGTGCCAGCAGCGATCCGGGACAGGGGGATAACTATGGCTACACCTTC | CASSDPGQGDNYGYTF
TRBJ2-7 | . | TRBV28 | . | TGTGCCAGCAGTCTCAGTCAAGCCAGGGTTCCCGAGCAGTACTTC | CASSLSQARVPEQYF
TRBJ2-4 | . | TRBV13 | . | TGTGCCAGCAGCCCGCAGGGGCGACGGGCCAAAAACATTCAGTACTTC | CASSPQGRRAKNIQYF
TRBJ2-7 | . | TRBV5-4 | . | TGTGCCAGCAGCGGTGAGGGGTTCTCCTACGAGCAGTACTTC | CASSGEGFSYEQYF
TRBJ2-7 | . | TRBV6-1 | . | TGTGCCAGCAGTGAAATGGGCAGGGACTCCTACGAGCAGTACTTC | CASSEMGRDSYEQYF
TRBJ2-2 | . | TRBV5-4 | TRBD1 | TGTGCCAGCAGGGATACCGGGACAGTGAACACCGGGGAGCTGTTTTTT | CASRDTGTVNTGELFF
TRBJ1-2 | . | TRBV5-1 | . | TGCGCCAGCAGCAATAACCCATTCCTCAATCAGGGCTACACCTTC | CASSNNPFLNQGYTF
TRBJ2-7 | . | TRBV5-4 | . | TGTGCCAGCAGCTCGACTCCCGCCTACGAGCAGTACTTC | CASSSTPAYEQYF
TRBJ2-1 | . | TRBV9 | . | TGTGCCAGCAGCGTAGCGGGAGCCGGCTACAATGAGCAGTTCTTC | CASSVAGAGYNEQFF
TRBJ2-6 | . | TRBV7-2 | TRBD2 | TGTGCCAGCAGCTTAGTCCCAGCGGGAGGGCCTGGGGCCAACGTCCTGACTTTC | CASSLVPAGGPGANVLTF
TRBJ1-5 | . | TRBV4-3 | . | TGCGCCAGCAGCTTTACCGGGACGGATCCTTCGATGAACAATCAGCCCCAGCATTTT | CASSFTGTDPSMNNQPQHF
TRBJ2-7 | . | TRBV7-8 | TRBD2 | TGTGCCAGCAGCCGACTAGCGGGGGACGGCCTCTACGAGCAGTACTTC | CASSRLAGDGLYEQYF
TRBJ2-7 | . | TRBV18 | . | TGTGCCAGCTCACCACAGGGCTATAACGAGCAGTACTTC | CASSPQGYNEQYF
TRBJ2-7 | . | TRBV28 | . | TGTGCCAGCAGTTTCCCCTCGGATTTGGGGTACGAGCAGTACTTC | CASSFPSDLGYEQYF
TRBJ1-2 | . | TRBV27 | TRBD1 | TGTGCCAGCGTACGGACAGGGGGCTATGGCTACACCTTC | CASVRTGGYGYTF
TRBJ1-5 | . | TRBV6-5 | . | TGTGCCAGCAGTACAGGGTTCAATCAGCCCCAGCATTTT | CASSTGFNQPQHF
TRBJ2-5 | . | TRBV13 | . | TGTGCCAGCTCAATTTCGGAGACACAAGAGACCCAGTACTTC | CASSISETQETQYF
TRBJ1-6 | . | TRBV27 | . | TGTGCCAGCAGTCTCCACGACAGCCATAATTCACCCCTCCACTTT | CASSLHDSHNSPLHF
TRBJ2-7 | . | TRBV5-1 | TRBD2 | TGCGCCAGCAGCTTGGATGCGGGAGCGGGGGGCTACGAGCAGTACTTC | CASSLDAGAGGYEQYF
TRBJ1-5 | few | TRBV30 | . | TGTGCCTGGAATCCACGAGGCAATCAGCCCCAGCATTTT | CAWNPRGNQPQHF
TRBJ2-2 | . | TRBV6-1 | . | TGTGCCAGCAGTCAGTTCCTCTTCGCCGGGGAGCTGTTTTTT | CASSQFLFAGELFF
TRBJ2-3 | . | TRBV2 | . | TGTGCCAGCAGAAGTACTCACACAGATACGCAGTATTTT | CASRSTHTDTQYF
TRBJ2-3 | . | TRBV27 | TRBD2 | TGTGCCAGCACCCGACTAGCATCAGATACGCAGTATTTT | CASTRLASDTQYF
TRBJ2-1 | . | TRBV11-2 | TRBD2 | TGTGCCAGCAGCTTGGGGGGACTAGCGGCATGGAATGAGCAGTTCTTC | CASSLGGLAAWNEQFF
TRBJ2-1 | . | TRBV5-1 | TRBD2 | TGCGCCAGCAGCTTGGGAGTTCTTCGGACTAGCGGGTACAATGAGCAGTTCTTC | CASSLGVLRTSGYNEQFF
TRBJ2-7 | . | TRBV6-5 | . | TGTGCCAGCAGTTACTCGCTCGGGGACTCCTACGAGCAGTACTTC | CASSYSLGDSYEQYF
TRBJ2-1 | . | TRBV18 | . | TGTGCCAGCTCACTCGGGGACATCGATGAGCAGTTCTTC | CASSLGDIDEQFF
TRBJ2-2 | . | TRBV5-5 | TRBD2 | TGTGCCAGCAGCTTGTTCTCTAGCGGGGTGCGTACCGGGGAGCTGTTTTTT | CASSLFSSGVRTGELFF
TRBJ2-2 | . | TRBV4-3 | . | TGCGCCAGCAGCCAAGATCTACGGGAAGCAAACACCGGGGAGCTGTTTTTT | CASSQDLREANTGELFF
TRBJ2-7 | . | TRBV5-6 | . | TGTGCCAGCAGCTGGCGGGACCTAACCTACGAGCAGTACTTC | CASSWRDLTYEQYF